This T cell receptor beta chain was captured by sequencing in a study of blood T cell repertoires in COVID-19. The sample holds a few counts of this clone. Donors in Cohort 3 who had recovered were those with two negative PCRs, healthcare professional clearance, or resolution of their symptoms. Sequencing was performed with immunoSEQ multiplex PCR; in TCRdb, only in-frame clones are kept and a portion is missing. The sample contains about 130,000 clones, about four fifths of which appear only once. Germline trimming cut 5 bases from V and 11 bases from J; bases unmatched to any gene: 8. The CDR3 runs to 14 residues. In germline, CDR1 is MNHEY, CDR2 SMNVEV (reference sequence).

Input material: PBMCs or T cells enriched from blood (not recorded which). The receptor comes from a man aged 45 to 65 who had recovered from COVID-19. The chain uses TRBV27 and TRBJ2-3; TRBD2 matches at 12 bases. CDR3 in amino acids: CASSPRLAGDMQYF. The CDR3 DNA follows: TGTGCCAGCAGTCCTCGACTAGCGGGGGACATGCAGTATTTT.